The rows below give T cell receptor beta chains drawn from one sample of a study of T cell changes during pregnancy in multiple sclerosis. Data came from immunoSEQ multiplex PCR; TCRdb stores just in-frame clones and leaves some out. The sample holds around 68,000 clones, around 92% seen once. Here the sequenced sample was peripheral blood, taken after pregnancy. These receptor sequences come from a female donor in good health, enrolled as a control in a pregnancy study. Each CDR3 is given with its conserved first and last residue. The order of the fields is clone size, J gene, D gene, V gene, CDR3 protein, CDR3 DNA. The D gene is left open where the match is weak. Clone size, where shown, is once, few, many, or a class for clones that have expanded.

few,TRBJ1-6,.,TRBV19,CASSGLAGRNSPLHF,TGTGCCAGTAGCGGACTGGCAGGAAGAAATTCACCCCTCCACTTT
.,TRBJ2-2,.,TRBV19,CATTGGESYTGELFF,TGTGCCACAACAGGCGGGGAGTCTTATACCGGGGAGCTGTTTTTT
few,TRBJ1-1,.,TRBV4-2,CASSQDRGGTEAFF,TGTGCCAGCAGCCAAGATAGGGGGGGTACTGAAGCTTTCTTT
.,TRBJ1-5,.,TRBV27,CASRTRPDTNWEPQHF,TGTGCCAGCAGGACCCGCCCAGACACCAACTGGGAGCCCCAGCATTTT
.,TRBJ1-5,.,TRBV27,CASTLSYRGINNQPQHF,TGTGCCAGCACCTTATCGTATAGGGGAATTAACAATCAGCCCCAGCATTTT
.,TRBJ2-1,.,TRBV5-5,CASSLDTSSYNEQFF,TGTGCCAGCAGCTTGGACACGTCCTCCTACAATGAGCAGTTCTTC
.,TRBJ2-7,TRBD2,TRBV7-2,CASSPNGLAGGPGYEQYF,TGTGCCAGCAGCCCAAACGGACTAGCGGGGGGGCCGGGGTACGAGCAGTACTTC
few,TRBJ1-5,.,TRBV19,CASSIAGGNQPQHF,TGTGCCAGTAGTATAGCAGGGGGCAATCAGCCCCAGCATTTT
.,TRBJ1-5,TRBD1,TRBV25-1,CASSGQAGTAQNQPQHF,TGTGCCAGCAGTGGGCAGGCCGGGACAGCCCAAAATCAGCCCCAGCATTTT
.,TRBJ2-3,TRBD1,TRBV29-1,CSYGTGAHTQYF,TGCAGCTACGGGACAGGGGCACATACGCAGTATTTT
.,TRBJ1-2,TRBD1,TRBV7-9,CASSSTGGASLGYTF,TGTGCCAGCAGTTCAACAGGGGGCGCGAGTCTTGGCTACACCTTC
.,TRBJ1-1,.,TRBV5-5,CASSLDPMNTEAFF,TGTGCCAGCAGCTTGGATCCCATGAACACTGAAGCTTTCTTT
.,TRBJ1-6,.,TRBV27,CASSLRGKNSPLHF,TGTGCCAGCAGTTTACGAGGGAAAAATTCACCCCTCCACTTT
.,TRBJ2-1,TRBD1,TRBV25-1,CASSPLRQGASYNEQFF,TGTGCCAGCAGTCCACTTAGACAGGGGGCGAGCTACAATGAGCAGTTCTTC
.,TRBJ1-6,.,TRBV5-1,CASSLAAGAGSPLHF,TGCGCCAGCAGCTTGGCCGCGGGGGCAGGGTCACCCCTCCACTTT
.,TRBJ2-5,TRBD2,TRBV4-1,CASSQGGGAGETQYF,TGCGCCAGCAGCCAAGGCGGGGGGGCCGGGGAGACCCAGTACTTC
.,TRBJ1-2,.,TRBV15,CATSREGGALGYTF,TGTGCCACCAGCAGAGAGGGGGGGGCCCTTGGCTACACCTTC
.,TRBJ1-2,.,TRBV23-1,CASTLPLGDYGYTF,TGCGCCAGCACCCTACCCCTCGGGGATTATGGCTACACCTTC
.,TRBJ1-6,.,TRBV30,CAFSGLGSSYNSPLHF,TGTGCCTTTTCTGGACTGGGGAGCTCCTATAATTCACCCCTCCACTTT
.,TRBJ2-7,.,TRBV5-6,CASSLARVYEQYF,TGTGCCAGCAGCTTGGCGAGGGTTTACGAGCAGTACTTC
.,TRBJ2-7,TRBD1,TRBV7-9,CASIRTGATYEQYF,TGTGCCAGCATCCGGACAGGAGCCACCTACGAGCAGTACTTC
.,TRBJ2-7,TRBD2,TRBV7-3,CASREEPGLRISYEQYF,TGTGCCAGCAGGGAAGAGCCGGGACTACGTATCTCCTACGAGCAGTACTTC